The entry below gives a single T cell receptor (beta chain) sequence along with its context. Those enrolled in Seattle joined during active infection and were followed longitudinally afterward. As originally analysed: The authors estimated nucleated cell counts from reference gene primer amplification. Repertoires were generated with immunoSEQ multiplex PCR, while TCRdb's copy carries only in-frame clones and drops some. The V and J calls and clone size come from that table; D and trimming were worked out from the DNA. The sample lists roughly 320,000 clones; approximately 90% were seen once. The data originate from a study of blood T cell repertoires in COVID-19. Study as a whole: Samples representing acute and convalescent COVID-19 were sourced from the United States, Italy and Spain. Sources were T cells, B-cell-depleted T cells, or PBMCs; the material itself was cDNA or gDNA.

V was pared by 2 bases and J by 3 bases, with 8 bases between. CDR1 is SNHLY, CDR2 FYNNEI, per germline. The CDR3 is made up of 14 amino acids. The chain is built from TRBV2 and TRBJ1-5, with D unresolved. The receptor was derived from a woman between 50 and 59 years old with COVID-19, enrolled during active disease. Specimen: peripheral blood. CDR3 nucleotides: TGTGCCAGCAGTGAATGGGCAGTCAATCAGCCCCAGCATTTT. This gives the protein CASSEWAVNQPQHF.